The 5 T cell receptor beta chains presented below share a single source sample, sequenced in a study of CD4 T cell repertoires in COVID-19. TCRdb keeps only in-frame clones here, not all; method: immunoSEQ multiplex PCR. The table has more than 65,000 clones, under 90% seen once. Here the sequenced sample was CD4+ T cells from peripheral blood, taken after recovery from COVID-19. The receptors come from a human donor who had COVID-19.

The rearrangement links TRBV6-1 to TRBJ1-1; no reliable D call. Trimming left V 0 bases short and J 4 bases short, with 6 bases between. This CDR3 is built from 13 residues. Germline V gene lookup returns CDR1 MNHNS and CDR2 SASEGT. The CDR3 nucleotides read TGTGCCAGCAGTGAAGCGGGAGGCACTGAAGCTTTCTTT. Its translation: CASSEAGGTEAFF.

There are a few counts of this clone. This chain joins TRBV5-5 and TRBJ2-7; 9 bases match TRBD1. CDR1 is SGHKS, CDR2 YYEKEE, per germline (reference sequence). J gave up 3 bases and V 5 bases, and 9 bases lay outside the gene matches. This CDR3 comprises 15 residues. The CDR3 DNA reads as TGTGCCAGCAGGTGGCGGACAGGGGATAACTACGAGCAGTACTTC. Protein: CASRWRTGDNYEQYF.

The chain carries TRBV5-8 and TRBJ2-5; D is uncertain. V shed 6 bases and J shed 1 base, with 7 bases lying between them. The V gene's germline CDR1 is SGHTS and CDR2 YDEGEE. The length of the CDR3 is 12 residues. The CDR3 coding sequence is TGTGCCAGCATTCGTATCCAAGAGACCCAGTACTTC. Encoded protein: CASIRIQETQYF.

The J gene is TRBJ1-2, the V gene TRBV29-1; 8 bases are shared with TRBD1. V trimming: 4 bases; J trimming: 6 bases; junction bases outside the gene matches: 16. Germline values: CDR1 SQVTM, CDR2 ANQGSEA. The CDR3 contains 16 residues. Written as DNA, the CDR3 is TGCAGCGTTGTGATTGGCCGCGACAGGGGAGGCAATGGCTACACCTTC. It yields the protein CSVVIGRDRGGNGYTF.

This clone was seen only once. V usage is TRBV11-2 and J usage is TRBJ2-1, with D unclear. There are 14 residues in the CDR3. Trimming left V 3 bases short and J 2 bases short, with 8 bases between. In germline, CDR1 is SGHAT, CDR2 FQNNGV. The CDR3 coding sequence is TGTGCCAGCAGCTTGCAGCCGGCCTACAATGAGCAGTTCTTC. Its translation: CASSLQPAYNEQFF.